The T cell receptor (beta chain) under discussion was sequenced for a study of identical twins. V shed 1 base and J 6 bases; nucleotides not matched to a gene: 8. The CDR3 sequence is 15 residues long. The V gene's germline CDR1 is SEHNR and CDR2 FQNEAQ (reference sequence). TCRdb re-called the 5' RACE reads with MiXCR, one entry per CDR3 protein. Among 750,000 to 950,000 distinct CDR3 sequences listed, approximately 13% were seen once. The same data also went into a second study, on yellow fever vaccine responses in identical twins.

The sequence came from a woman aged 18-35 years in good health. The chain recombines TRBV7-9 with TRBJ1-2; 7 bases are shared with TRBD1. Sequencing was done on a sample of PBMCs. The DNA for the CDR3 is TGTGCCAGCAGCTTAGAAGGCCAGGGGGAGGATGGCTACACCTTC. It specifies CASSLEGQGEDGYTF. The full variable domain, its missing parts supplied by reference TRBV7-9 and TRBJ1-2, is DTGVSQNPRHKITKRGQNVTFRCDPISEHNRLYWYRQTLGQGPEFLTYFQNEAQLEKSRLLSDRFSAERPKGSFSTLEIQRTEQGDSAMYLCASSLEGQGEDGYTFGSGTRLTVV.